This entry concerns a single TCR beta chain. Its antigen is undetermined. This record belongs to a study of cytotoxic CD8 clonotypes in ibrutinib-treated CLL. Study in general: Response samples were obtained once patients had received a median about 12 months of treatment, range 6 to 36. Study-wide findings and caveats: Clonality, elevated at ibrutinib response, dropped back toward baseline at progression.

V shed 5 bases and J 8 bases; nucleotides not matched to a gene: 10. Germline lookup yields CDR1 MRHNA and CDR2 SNTAGT. There are 15 residues in the CDR3. The intended depth for sequencing was 1 in 200,000 to 1 in 1 million T cells. TCRdb keeps only in-frame clones here, not all; method: immunoSEQ multiplex PCR. The sample holds around 140,000 clones, 75% to 90% seen once. The chain uses TRBV6-4 and TRBJ2-1, with 9 bases that match TRBD1. The sample here was PBMCs, taken after 24 months of ibrutinib treatment. The receptor comes from a human donor with chronic lymphocytic leukemia. For the CDR3, the DNA is TGTGCCAGCAGTCTTGGGACAGGGATTTGGGATGAGCAGTTCTTC. Residues: CASSLGTGIWDEQFF.